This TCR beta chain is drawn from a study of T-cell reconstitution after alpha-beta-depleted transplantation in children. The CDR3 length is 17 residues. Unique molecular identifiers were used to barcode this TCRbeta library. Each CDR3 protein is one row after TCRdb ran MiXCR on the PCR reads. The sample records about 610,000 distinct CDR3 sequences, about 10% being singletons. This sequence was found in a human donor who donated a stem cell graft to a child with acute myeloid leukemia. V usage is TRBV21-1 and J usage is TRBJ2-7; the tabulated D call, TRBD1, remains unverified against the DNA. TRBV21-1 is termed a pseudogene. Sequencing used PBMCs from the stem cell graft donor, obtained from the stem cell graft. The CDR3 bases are TGTGCCAGCAGACCGACAGGGGCCCAATATACTTCTTACGAGCAGTACTTC. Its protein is CASRPTGAQYTSYEQYF.